The T cell receptor beta chain described here comes from a study of patients with pleural tuberculosis. Via MiXCR, TCRdb re-called the reads, giving one row per CDR3 protein. This repertoire shows around 30,000 distinct CDR3 sequences, 18% found once; its top ten account for 3% to 4%. About this clonotype itself: At one of its ends the junction is not consistent with the germline gene, which may arise from a read error.

Germline-derived CDR1 and CDR2 are MNHEY and SMNVEV (reference sequence). This CDR3 has 11 residues. The sequence came from a human donor with pleural tuberculosis. The chain uses TRBV27 and TRBJ1-2, with D uncertain. Sequencing input: peripheral blood. The CDR3 sequence is CASSWGRGCTF. Here the CDR3 DNA reads TGTGCCAGCAGTTGGGGTCGTGGCTGCACCTTC.